A single sample is the source of the 19 T cell receptor beta chains below, sequenced in a study of read filtering for tumor transcriptome and immune sequencing. Molecular barcoded adaptors covering alpha/delta and beta/gamma chains were used on approximately 400 ng RNA. From the reads, TCRdb called clonotypes with MiXCR, one entry per CDR3 protein. The sample has some 130,000 distinct CDR3 sequences; around 13% are singletons. Sequencing used a population of CD138-negative cells sorted from bone marrow. The receptors originated from a donor at least 40 years old with multiple myeloma.

This clonotype was counted many times. The rearrangement links TRBV7-3 to TRBJ2-5; 9 bases match TRBD2. Trimming took 0 bases from V and 4 from J; bases not matched to a gene: 6. Per the germline V gene, CDR1 is SGHTA and CDR2 is FQGTGA. The CDR3 has 16 amino acids. The CDR3 DNA reads as TGTGCCAGCAGCTTAACTAGCGGGAGTAGCTTAGAGACCCAGTACTTC. This codes for CASSLTSGSSLETQYF. Together with reference TRBV7-3 and TRBJ2-5, the CDR3 gives the full variable domain: GAGVSQTPSNKVTEKGKYVELRCDPISGHTALYWYRQSLGQGPEFLIYFQGTGAADDSGLPNDRFFAVRPEGSVSTLKIQRTERGDSAVYLCASSLTSGSSLETQYFGPGTRLLVL.

In its sample, this clonotype was seen many times. This chain connects TRBV29-1 to TRBJ1-1; weak D call: TRBD1 (6 bases). This CDR3 is 13 amino acids long. V lost 7 bases to trimming and J lost 3 bases, with 15 bases between them. The germline V gene has CDR1 SQVTM and CDR2 ANQGSEA. The CDR3 here is CSAKRDTYTEAFF. The DNA of the CDR3 is TGCAGCGCGAAGAGGGACACCTACACTGAAGCTTTCTTT.

This clonotype was seen many times. This chain joins TRBV29-1 and TRBJ2-5; 7 nucleotides align to TRBD2. The V segment lost 7 bases and the J segment 5 bases; nucleotides outside the gene matches: 10. Germline V gene sequence: CDR1 SQVTM, CDR2 ANQGSEA. This CDR3 region has 13 residues. CDR3 DNA: TGCAGCGGTGATGGGGGGGTGTCGGAGACCCAGTACTTC. It translates to CSGDGGVSETQYF.

Many counts were recorded for this clonotype. The gene calls are TRBV29-1 and TRBJ2-1; 7 bases match TRBD1. The CDR3 totals 17 residues. The V and J ends lost 2 bases and 3 bases, in that order; junction bases with no gene match: 13. CDR1 and CDR2 (germline): SQVTM, ANQGSEA. The CDR3 DNA is TGCAGCGTTGAACGTCCTAGGGGGCTTATGATCTACAATGAGCAGTTCTTC. It translates to CSVERPRGLMIYNEQFF.

This clonotype was seen many times. The chain combines TRBV6-1 with TRBJ2-7; D may match TRBD1 or TRBD2 (6 bases each). Trimming left V 2 bases short and J 4 bases short, with 15 bases between. This CDR3 has 15 amino acids. Germline loops: CDR1 MNHNS, CDR2 SASEGT. CDR3 bases: TGTGCCAGCAGTGAACGAGGGGGGCAAACGTACGAGCAGTACTTC. It is translated as CASSERGGQTYEQYF.

This clonotype was detected once. A read error may explain this, as a much larger clone is one base away. The V gene is TRBV4-1, the J gene TRBJ1-1, with D unclear. This CDR3 spans 13 amino acids. CDR1 and CDR2 from the germline V gene are MGHRA and YSYEKL. Trimming took 1 base from V and 7 from J, leaving 10 bases between them. As DNA, the CDR3 is TGCGCCAGCAGCCAAGGCGGTTACAGTGAAGCTTTCTTT. Amino acid sequence: CASSQGGYSEAFF.

This clonotype was detected many times. The chain uses TRBV6-5 and TRBJ1-1; D is possibly TRBD1 (5 bases). V was clipped by 8 bases and J by 5 bases, with 21 bases between them. The CDR3 has 15 residues. CDR1 and CDR2 from the germline V gene are MNHEY and SVGAGI. The CDR3 DNA follows: TGTGCCAGCCCGTTAGCTCCAGGGACCCAGACTGAAGCTTTCTTT. Its translation is CASPLAPGTQTEAFF.

This clonotype was counted many times. The V and J genes are TRBV13 and TRBJ2-2; the D call may be TRBD1 or TRBD2 (6 bases each). The V end lost 5 bases, the J end lost 6 bases, and 16 bases lay between the germline ends. The CDR3 is made up of 15 amino acids. Germline V lookup: CDR1 PRHDT, CDR2 FYEKMQ (reference sequence). The CDR3 sequence: CASSPGRGRPGELFF. The CDR3 coding sequence is TGTGCCAGCAGCCCGGGAAGGGGGAGGCCCGGGGAGCTGTTTTTT.

Concerning this clonotype: One end of the junction varies from germline; a read error may be responsible. The V call is TRBV20-1, the J call TRBJ2-1, with 9 nucleotides matching TRBD2. The germline V gene encodes CDR1 DFQATT and CDR2 SNEGSKA (reference sequence). This CDR3 comprises 15 residues. As DNA, the CDR3 is TGCAGTGCTAGGGATAGCGGGAGTAAATTGGATGAGCAGTCCTTC. Protein sequence: CSARDSGSKLDEQSF.

This sequence joins TRBV7-8 and TRBJ2-5, with 8 bases fitting TRBD2. Germline loops: CDR1 SGHVS, CDR2 FQNEAQ. The CDR3 consists of 15 residues. V was clipped by 2 bases and J by 2 bases; unmatched bases: 4. This chain's CDR3 is CASSLTSGIQETQYF. The CDR3 DNA sequence: TGTGCCAGCAGCTTAACTAGCGGAATACAAGAGACCCAGTACTTC.

This clonotype came up many times. The J gene is TRBJ2-7, the V gene TRBV19; 13 bases map to TRBD2. Germline-derived CDR1 and CDR2 are LNHDA and SQIVND (reference sequence). CDR3 length: 12 residues. Losses at the gene ends were 10 bases for V and 7 bases for J; bases not matched to a gene: 4. CDR3 bases: TGTGCCACTGGACTAGCGGGAGTTGAGCAGTACTTC. Amino acids: CATGLAGVEQYF.

The sample holds many counts of this clonotype. The genes are TRBV30 and TRBJ2-1, with 7 positions matching TRBD2. Germline V gene data show CDR1 as GTSNPN and CDR2 as SVGIG (reference sequence). CDR3 length equals 14 residues. The V gene end was trimmed by 5 bases and the J gene end by 6 bases; junction bases not matched to a gene: 10. CDR3 DNA: TGTGCCTGGGACGGCGGTAGCGGGCGCAATGAGCAGTTCTTC. This codes for CAWDGGSGRNEQFF.

This clonotype showed up many times. V usage is TRBV5-1 and J usage is TRBJ1-1, with D hard to call. The CDR3 covers 14 residues. The V end was cut by 2 bases, the J end by 1 base, with 9 bases between. CDR1 and CDR2 from the germline V gene are SGHRS and YFSETQ. The CDR3 DNA sequence: TGCGCCAGCAGCTTCGCAGGAGAGAACACTGAAGCTTTCTTT. Translation gives CASSFAGENTEAFF.

This clonotype showed up many times. The V and J genes are TRBV7-2 and TRBJ2-1; D perhaps matches TRBD2 (5 bases). Germline V gives CDR1 SGHTA, CDR2 FQGNSA. This CDR3 spans 12 amino acids. V gave up 6 bases and J gave up 6 bases, with 9 bases separating them. The CDR3: CASSIGGNEQFF. The CDR3 DNA is TGTGCCAGCAGTATCGGAGGCAATGAGCAGTTCTTC.

Many counts were recorded for this clonotype. The chain joins TRBV6-2 or TRBV6-3 to TRBJ2-7; D remains unclear. The CDR3 contains 14 residues. V was pared by 2 bases and J by 2 bases, with 10 bases between. Germline V gives CDR1 MNHEY, CDR2 SVGEGT. The CDR3 DNA sequence: TGTGCCAGCAGTTACCACACTCCTCCCTACGAGCAGTACTTC. This gives the protein CASSYHTPPYEQYF.

To note about this clonotype: Sequence at one end of the junction differs from germline and may be a read error. For the CDR3, the DNA is TGTGCCAGCAGCTTAGGTAGTAATCAGCCCCGGCATTTT. Translating it yields CASSLGSNQPRHF. The chain couples TRBV7-9 to TRBJ1-5, with D unresolved. From germline, CDR1 is SEHNR and CDR2 FQNEAQ (reference sequence). The CDR3 has 13 residues.

This clonotype was seen repeatedly, ten times or more. V usage is TRBV6-6 and J usage is TRBJ1-1, with 7 bases lining up with TRBD1. CDR1 and CDR2 from the germline V gene are MNHNY and SVGAGI (reference sequence). The CDR3 sequence is 14 residues long. The junction had 3 bases not matched to a gene; V was cut back by 2 bases and J by 3 bases. CDR3 sequence (DNA): TGTGCCAGCAGTTACGACAGGGAGTACACTGAAGCTTTCTTT. Translating it yields CASSYDREYTEAFF.

In this sample, this clonotype turned up many times. The CDR3 sequence is CASSAPLAGRYEQYF. The DNA of the CDR3 is TGTGCCAGCAGTGCCCCTCTAGCGGGACGGTACGAGCAGTACTTC. This chain links TRBV12-3 or TRBV12-4 with TRBJ2-7, with TRBD2 matching 9 bases. The length of the CDR3 is 15 residues. V lost 5 bases and J lost 4; bases outside the gene matches: 9.

This clonotype was detected ten times or more. The chain employs TRBV6-5 and TRBJ1-1; D might be TRBD1 (6 bases). Germline lookup yields CDR1 MNHEY and CDR2 SVGAGI. V was clipped by 8 bases and J by 5 bases, with 21 bases between them. The CDR3 loop spans 15 amino acids. In DNA, the CDR3 is TGTGCCAGCGGGCCGGGGGGCGCAGGGAGGACTGAAGCTTTCTTT. Protein: CASGPGGAGRTEAFF.